The next 24 T cell receptor beta chains were all read from a single sample in a study of blood T cell repertoires in COVID-19. Generated by immunoSEQ multiplex PCR, the TCRdb table keeps only in-frame clones and is missing some. The sample lists 55,000 to 65,000 clones; around 88% were seen once. Sequencing input: peripheral blood. The receptor source for this set is a man aged 55 to 70 with acute or convalescent COVID-19.

The V call is TRBV9, the J call TRBJ2-1; 8 nucleotides line up with TRBD2. The trim removed 3 bases at V and 7 bases at J, leaving 12 bases unmatched. The CDR3 contains 16 residues. Germline CDR1 reads SGDLS; CDR2 reads YYNGEE. This CDR3 reads CASSARGGRTGNEQFF. The DNA of the CDR3 is TGTGCCAGCAGCGCAAGGGGCGGGAGGACGGGGAATGAGCAGTTCTTC.

Of note for this clone: A single base separates this from a much larger clone, so it may be a read error. Distinct nucleotide sequences in the sample also encode this CDR3. The J gene is TRBJ1-1, the V gene TRBV6-5; tentatively, D is TRBD1 (6 bases). The length of the CDR3 is 15 residues. Trimming took 0 bases from V and 1 from J, leaving 9 bases between them. CDR1 is MNHEY and CDR2 is SVGAGI in the germline V gene. The CDR3 region has the DNA TGTGCCAGCAGTTACTCTTCCAGGGGGAACACTGAAGCTTTCTTT. Its protein product is CASSYSSRGNTEAFF.

The genes are TRBV7-2 and TRBJ1-2; 9 nucleotides line up with TRBD1. CDR1 is SGHTA, CDR2 FQGNSA, per germline. V shed 2 bases and J 5 bases; nucleotides not matched to a gene: 3. The CDR3 has 14 amino acids. The CDR3 reads CASSLTGQGYGYTF. CDR3 nucleotide sequence: TGTGCCAGCAGCTTAACGGGACAGGGTTATGGCTACACCTTC. Variable domain in full (rest from reference TRBV7-2 and TRBJ1-2): GAGVSQSPSNKVTEKGKDVELRCDPISGHTALYWYRQSLGQGLEFLIYFQGNSAPDKSGLPSDRFSAERTGGSVSTLTIQRTQQEDSAVYLCASSLTGQGYGYTFGSGTRLTVV.

The chain employs TRBV6-6 and TRBJ2-2, with 8 bases lining up with TRBD1. This CDR3 region has 14 residues. Unmatched junction bases numbered 6, after V lost 8 bases and J lost 4 bases. CDR1 and CDR2 (germline): MNHNY, SVGAGI (reference sequence). CDR3 in DNA: TGTGCCAGCGACGACAGGGGTGGCACCGGGGAGCTGTTTTTT. The encoded protein is CASDDRGGTGELFF.

J is TRBJ2-1 and V is TRBV18; 8 nucleotides agree with TRBD2. CDR3 length: 16 amino acids. Germline V lookup: CDR1 KGHSH, CDR2 LQKENI. V lost 2 bases, J lost 4 bases, and 7 bases stayed unmatched. CDR3 loop: CASSPSGGMSYNEQFF. CDR3 in DNA: TGTGCCAGCTCACCATCGGGGGGGATGAGTTACAATGAGCAGTTCTTC.

V is TRBV7-9 and J is TRBJ2-7; 12 bases agree with TRBD2. Germline V gene lookup returns CDR1 SEHNR and CDR2 FQNEAQ (reference sequence). V lost 4 bases and J lost 2; bases outside the gene matches: 3. This CDR3 has 15 residues. The CDR3 DNA follows: TGTGCCAGCAGCTCACTAGCGGGAGGCACCTACGAGCAGTACTTC. As protein: CASSSLAGGTYEQYF. The full variable domain, in which reference TRBV7-9 and TRBJ2-7 provide the parts outside the CDR3, is DTGVSQNPRHKITKRGQNVTFRCDPISEHNRLYWYRQTLGQGPEFLTYFQNEAQLEKSRLLSDRFSAERPKGSFSTLEIQRTEQGDSAMYLCASSSLAGGTYEQYFGPGTRLTVT.

The CDR3 is CSVAPGGSGNTIYF. The CDR3 DNA reads TGCAGCGTTGCTCCAGGGGGATCTGGAAACACCATATATTTT. The rearrangement uses TRBV29-1 and TRBJ1-3, with 7 bases fitting TRBD1. Germline V gives CDR1 SQVTM, CDR2 ANQGSEA. V trimming: 4 bases; J trimming: 1 base; junction bases outside the gene matches: 4. CDR3 size: 14 residues.

The chain recombines TRBV7-2 with TRBJ1-2; possibly TRBD1 for D (6 bases). In germline, CDR1 is SGHTA, CDR2 FQGNSA. Deletions cut 1 base from V and 3 bases from J, with 15 bases between. CDR3 length: 16 residues. CDR3 DNA: TGTGCCAGCAGCTTAGGGGCAGGGGTGCGGTACTATGGCTACACCTTC. Its protein product is CASSLGAGVRYYGYTF. Full variable domain (remainder filled in from reference TRBV7-2 and TRBJ1-2): GAGVSQSPSNKVTEKGKDVELRCDPISGHTALYWYRQSLGQGLEFLIYFQGNSAPDKSGLPSDRFSAERTGGSVSTLTIQRTQQEDSAVYLCASSLGAGVRYYGYTFGSGTRLTVV.

The V and J genes are TRBV19 and TRBJ1-2, with unresolved D. The V end was cut by 7 bases, the J end by 2 bases, with 14 bases between. Germline CDR1 and CDR2: LNHDA and SQIVND (reference sequence). The CDR3 sequence is 14 residues long. The CDR3 sequence: CASKSEGFNYGYTF. For the CDR3, the DNA is TGTGCCAGTAAATCGGAGGGCTTCAACTATGGCTACACCTTC.

The chain carries TRBV27 and TRBJ2-1; 8 nucleotides agree with TRBD2. Germline trimming cut 0 bases from V and 9 bases from J; bases unmatched to any gene: 19. The CDR3 has 19 amino acids. The germline gives CDR1 MNHEY, CDR2 SMNVEV (reference sequence). The CDR3 coding sequence is TGTGCCAGCAGTTTATCCGGGAGGGCCAATTCCCCCGATCTCAGTGAGCAGTTCTTC. It codes for CASSLSGRANSPDLSEQFF.

This clone counts as medium-sized. This chain connects TRBV7-9 to TRBJ1-1, with TRBD1 matching 7 bases. The CDR3 covers 17 residues. The J segment lost 1 base and the V segment lost 6 bases, leaving 14 bases of the junction unmatched. Germline CDR1 reads SEHNR; CDR2 reads FQNEAQ (reference sequence). The CDR3 region is CASSPLWTGIKNTEAFF. CDR3 nucleotides: TGTGCCAGCAGTCCACTTTGGACAGGAATCAAGAACACTGAAGCTTTCTTT.

This clone was picked up one time. The rearrangement links TRBV21-1 to TRBJ2-1; no DNA check was done on the table's D call, TRBD2. TRBV21-1 is shown as a pseudogene. This CDR3 has 17 residues. CDR3 bases: TGTGCCAGCAGCAAATCGAAAAGCGGGAGGGCCGGGAGTGAGCAGTTCTTC. Its protein product is CASSKSKSGRAGSEQFF.

The rearrangement links TRBV10-3 to TRBJ2-1; 8 bases line up with TRBD2. The CDR3 spans 17 residues. V gave up 0 bases and J gave up 6 bases; unmatched junction bases: 10. The V gene's germline CDR1 is ENHRY and CDR2 SYGVKD. CDR3 region: CAISESSGDGGANEQFF. The CDR3 nucleotides are TGTGCCATCAGTGAGTCGAGCGGGGACGGGGGGGCCAATGAGCAGTTCTTC.

The V and J genes are TRBV3-1 (or the pseudogene TRBV3-2) and TRBJ1-2, with D uncertain. V lost 1 base, J lost 8 bases, and 8 bases lay in between. The CDR3 covers 12 residues. Looked up from germline, CDR1 is LGHDT and CDR2 is YNNKEL (reference sequence). This chain's CDR3 is CASSQVGGGYTF. The CDR3 coding sequence is TGTGCCAGCAGCCAAGTAGGAGGGGGCTACACCTTC.

The V gene is TRBV27, the J gene TRBJ2-2; 7 nucleotides line up with TRBD2. There are 15 residues in the CDR3. With 6 bases clipped from V and 7 bases from J, the junction kept 11 bases outside the gene matches. The germline CDR1 and CDR2 sequences are MNHEY and SMNVEV (reference sequence). CDR3 coding DNA: TGTGCCAGCAGCAACCGCGTAGGGGAGGGCGGGGAGCTGTTTTTT. Protein: CASSNRVGEGGELFF.

V and J are TRBV2 and TRBJ2-1; 11 positions match TRBD2. The junction had 4 bases not matched to a gene; V was cut back by 6 bases and J by 3 bases. Germline CDR1 is SNHLY and CDR2 is FYNNEI. There are 15 residues in the CDR3. The CDR3 DNA reads as TGTGCCAGCAGGCCTACTAGCGGGGGCTACAATGAGCAGTTCTTC. Amino acid sequence: CASRPTSGGYNEQFF. Drawing the rest from reference TRBV2 and TRBJ2-1, the complete variable domain is EPEVTQTPSHQVTQMGQEVILRCVPISNHLYFYWYRQILGQKVEFLVSFYNNEISEKSEIFDDQFSVERPDGSNFTLKIRSTKLEDSAMYFCASRPTSGGYNEQFFGPGTRLTVL.

The chain has TRBV27 and TRBJ2-1; 8 positions agree with TRBD1. The germline CDR1 and CDR2 sequences are MNHEY and SMNVEV (reference sequence). Trimming at V came to 5 bases and at J to 6 bases, leaving 6 bases not matched to a gene. The CDR3 loop spans 14 amino acids. CDR3 DNA: TGTGCCAGCAGTCTTTGGGACAGGCCCAATGAGCAGTTCTTC. Its protein product is CASSLWDRPNEQFF.

The V gene is TRBV19, the J gene TRBJ1-1; 7 bases map to TRBD1. This CDR3 is 14 amino acids long. Trimming at V came to 4 bases and at J to 4 bases, leaving 6 bases not matched to a gene. Germline CDR1 and CDR2: LNHDA and SQIVND (reference sequence). In DNA form, the CDR3 reads TGTGCCAGTAGTAGAAACAGGGGCGGCACTGAAGCTTTCTTT. Residues: CASSRNRGGTEAFF.

V is TRBV5-1 and J is TRBJ2-3, with a weak D call TRBD2 (5 bases). The germline gives CDR1 SGHRS, CDR2 YFSETQ. V was trimmed by 4 bases and J by 5 bases, leaving 17 bases between them. CDR3 length equals 15 residues. CDR3 protein: CASSPRGSLGDTQYF. In DNA form, the CDR3 reads TGCGCCAGCAGCCCCAGAGGGTCGTTAGGAGATACGCAGTATTTT. The full variable domain, its missing parts supplied by reference TRBV5-1 and TRBJ2-3, is KAGVTQTPRYLIKTRGQQVTLSCSPISGHRSVSWYQQTPGQGLQFLFEYFSETQRNKGNFPGRFSGRQFSNSRSEMNVSTLELGDSALYLCASSPRGSLGDTQYFGPGTRLTVL.

The chain couples TRBV11-3 to TRBJ2-3; 8 nucleotides align to TRBD1. V was pared by 0 bases and J by 4 bases, with 12 bases of the junction left unmatched. This CDR3 is 18 amino acids long. Germline V gene data show CDR1 as SGHNT and CDR2 as YENEEA. CDR3 DNA: TGTGCCAGCAGCTTAGATTTCCTCGGCCAGGGGGCCCCAGATACGCAGTATTTT. Translating it yields CASSLDFLGQGAPDTQYF.

In its sample, this clone was seen once. The chain has TRBV3-1 (or the pseudogene TRBV3-2) and TRBJ2-7, with TRBD2 matching 8 bases. CDR1 and CDR2 from the germline V gene are LGHDT and YNNKEL (reference sequence). The ends lost 4 bases at V and 7 bases at J; junction bases unmatched: 12. This CDR3 spans 15 amino acids. CDR3 nucleotide sequence: TGTGCCAGCAGCCGGATAGCGGGACCAGATGGGGAGCAGTACTTC. This sequence encodes CASSRIAGPDGEQYF.

This chain connects TRBV5-1 to TRBJ2-3; the match to TRBD2 covers 10 bases. Germline V gives CDR1 SGHRS, CDR2 YFSETQ. The V segment lost 0 bases and the J segment 2 bases; nucleotides outside the gene matches: 12. This CDR3 region has 19 residues. The CDR3 bases are TGCGCCAGCAGCTTGGCCCTGAGGCTAGCGGGGGCCGTCACAGATACGCAGTATTTT. The encoded protein is CASSLALRLAGAVTDTQYF.

The chain is built from TRBV9 and TRBJ2-3, with 8 bases that match TRBD2. The germline V gene has CDR1 SGDLS and CDR2 YYNGEE. Losses at the gene ends were 3 bases for V and 3 bases for J; bases not matched to a gene: 9. The CDR3 covers 16 residues. CDR3 in amino acids: CASSEPLGGRTDTQYF. CDR3 sequence (DNA): TGTGCCAGCAGCGAGCCGCTAGGCGGGAGGACAGATACGCAGTATTTT.

In this sample, this clone turned up once. The V call is TRBV5-6, the J call TRBJ2-2, with D possibly matching TRBD2 (6 bases). The CDR3 length is 15 residues. Germline loops: CDR1 SGHDT, CDR2 YYEEEE. The V gene lost 2 bases and the J gene lost 6 bases, with 14 bases spanning the gap. The CDR3: CASSLLARVAGELFF. DNA of the CDR3: TGTGCCAGCAGCTTACTAGCAAGGGTGGCCGGGGAGCTGTTTTTT.